This T cell receptor (beta chain) is drawn from a study of OX40 agonist ivuxolimab in advanced cancers. At the level of the study: Past anti-PD-1, anti-PD-L1 or anti-CTLA-4 therapy was accepted, and roughly 37% had received some.

Concerning this clone: Its antigen remains unidentified.

This table comes from immunoSEQ multiplex PCR, and its TCRdb copy is limited to in-frame clones, with some not included. The sample consists of approximately 70,000 clones, approximately 90% of them appearing once. Autoimmune disease history or systemic immunosuppression disqualified patients. General observations from the study: CD4+ and CD8+ blood T cells expanded clonally by week 6 at 0.1 to 3.0 mg/kg. The work left the antigen specificity of expanded peripheral T cells undetermined.

The material was CD4+ or CD8+ T cells sorted from blood, obtained in a trial of the OX40 agonist ivuxolimab. The sequence was obtained from an adult with an advanced solid tumor such as melanoma, head and neck, liver or kidney cancer.

CDR3 loop: CASSLFQGSATNEKLFF. In nucleotides, the CDR3 is TGTGCCAGCAGCCTCTTCCAGGGGTCCGCAACTAATGAAAAACTGTTTTTT. This chain links TRBV5-6 with TRBJ1-4, with D possibly being TRBD1 (6 bases). With 4 bases removed from V and 0 bases from J, the gap between germline ends came to 16 bases. Germline assignment: CDR1 SGHDT and CDR2 YYEEEE. The CDR3 extends over 17 amino acids.